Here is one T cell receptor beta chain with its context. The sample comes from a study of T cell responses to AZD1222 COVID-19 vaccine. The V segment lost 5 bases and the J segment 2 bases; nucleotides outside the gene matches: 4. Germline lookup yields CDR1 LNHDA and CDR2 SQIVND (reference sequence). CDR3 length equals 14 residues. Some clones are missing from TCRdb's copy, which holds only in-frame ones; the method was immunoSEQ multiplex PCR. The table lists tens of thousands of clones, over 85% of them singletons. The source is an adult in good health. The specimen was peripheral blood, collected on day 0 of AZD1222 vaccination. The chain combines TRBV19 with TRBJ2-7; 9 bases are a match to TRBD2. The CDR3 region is CASSSTSGAYEQYF. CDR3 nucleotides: TGTGCCAGTAGTTCGACTAGCGGTGCCTACGAGCAGTACTTC. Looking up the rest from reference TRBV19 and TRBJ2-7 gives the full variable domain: DGGITQSPKYLFRKEGQNVTLSCEQNLNHDAMYWYRQDPGQGLRLIYYSQIVNDFQKGDIAEGYSVSREKKESFPLTVTSAQKNPTAFYLCASSSTSGAYEQYFGPGTRLTVT.